The source of this TCR beta chain is a study of blood T cell repertoires in COVID-19. Across the study: COVID-19 samples, acute and convalescent, were from the United States, Italy and Spain. Nucleic acid was either cDNA or gDNA, and it came from T cells, B-cell-depleted T cells, or PBMCs.

The CDR3 covers 15 residues. V dropped 5 bases and J dropped 5; count of bases not matched to a gene: 5. Germline CDR1 MGHDK, CDR2 SYGVNS. In the study's own analysis: Reference gene primers were amplified, and this amplification served to estimate nucleated cell counts. Sequencing was performed with immunoSEQ multiplex PCR; in TCRdb, only in-frame clones are kept and a portion is missing. The V and J calls and clone size were taken over from that table, and D and trimming were inferred from the DNA. The table has approximately 300,000 clones, 87% seen once. This TCR was sampled from a man aged 18 to 29 with active or convalescent COVID-19. Sequenced sample: peripheral blood. J is TRBJ1-6 and V is TRBV25-1; 8 bases agree with TRBD1. For the CDR3, the DNA is TGTGCCAGCAGTAACAGACAGGGGAATAATTCACCCCTCCACTTT. It translates to CASSNRQGNNSPLHF.